The 30 T cell receptor beta chains reported below all come from one sample, sequenced in a study of blood T cells in healthy people across ages. Through a sample-barcoded 5' primer and a J-beta primer mix, a second PCR was run for 7 to 11 cycles. TCRdb processed the 5' RACE reads anew with MiXCR; each CDR3 protein has one entry. The sample shows about 2 million distinct CDR3 sequences, about 50% of them seen only once. Source material: blood. The receptors stem from a woman aged 40 to 50 in good health.

The table lists this clonotype with a few counts. This chain joins TRBV15 and TRBJ2-3; 8 bases line up with TRBD2. Germline loops: CDR1 LNHNV, CDR2 YYDKDF (reference sequence). V dropped 5 bases and J dropped 2; count of bases not matched to a gene: 3. The length of the CDR3 is 14 residues. CDR3 nucleotide sequence: TGTGCCACCAGCCCCGGACTAGCCACAGATACGCAGTATTTT. This codes for CATSPGLATDTQYF.

CDR3 DNA sequence: TGCGCCAGCAGCCGAACTAGCGGGGGGGAAGGTACGCAGTATTTT. Protein: CASSRTSGGEGTQYF. V usage is TRBV4-3 and J usage is TRBJ2-3, with 13 bases fitting TRBD2. The CDR3 contains 15 residues. Germline CDR1 and CDR2: LGHNA and YSLEER. J gave up 8 bases and V 4 bases, and 6 bases lay outside the gene matches.

This clonotype has only one observation. The CDR3 reads CASRNWGQGRQEQFF. The CDR3 nucleotides read TGTGCCAGCAGAAATTGGGGACAGGGGCGTCAAGAGCAGTTCTTC. The genes are TRBV6-2 or TRBV6-3 and TRBJ2-1; 10 nucleotides line up with TRBD1. Germline V CDR1 and CDR2: MNHEY, SVGEGT. The V gene end was trimmed by 6 bases and the J gene end by 10 bases; junction bases not matched to a gene: 12. CDR3 length: 15 residues.

The V call is TRBV6-1, the J call TRBJ2-3; TRBD1 aligns across 8 bases. V lost 4 bases to trimming and J lost 4 bases; unmatched junction nucleotides: 7. The germline gives CDR1 MNHNS, CDR2 SASEGT. The CDR3 has 15 amino acids. The CDR3 loop reads CASSVDRVRADTQYF. The CDR3 nucleotides are TGTGCCAGCAGTGTGGACAGGGTTCGGGCAGATACGCAGTATTTT.

This clonotype has just one count. The chain links TRBV3-1 to TRBJ2-1, with TRBD2 identical over 8 bases. The CDR3 covers 16 residues. V lost 0 bases and J lost 7; bases outside the gene matches: 8. Germline V gene lookup returns CDR1 LGHDT and CDR2 YNNKEL (reference sequence). As DNA, the CDR3 is TGTGCCAGCAGCCAAGATCCAGCGGGGGCGTGGAATGAGCAGTTCTTC. Translation gives CASSQDPAGAWNEQFF.

The rearrangement links TRBV6-1 to TRBJ1-1, with 9 bases that match TRBD1. The CDR3 is 15 residues long. V was pared by 4 bases and J by 5 bases, with 8 bases of the junction left unmatched. Germline CDR1 and CDR2: MNHNS and SASEGT. The CDR3 nucleotides read TGTGCCAGCAGTGCAGAGGGACAGGGCAGGACTGAAGCTTTCTTT. Its translation: CASSAEGQGRTEAFF.

This chain connects TRBV11-2 to TRBJ2-1; D possibly uses TRBD1 or TRBD2 (6 bases each). Germline V gene data show CDR1 as SGHAT and CDR2 as FQNNGV. The V end was cut by 5 bases, the J end by 0 bases, with 17 bases between. The CDR3 contains 17 residues. DNA of the CDR3: TGTGCCAGCAGCCCGTCTATCGGGGGCCTCTCCTACAATGAGCAGTTCTTC. Encoded protein: CASSPSIGGLSYNEQFF.

CDR3: CASSPNLRPGVSNQPQHF. CDR3 nucleotide sequence: TGTGCCAGCAGCCCCAACCTGAGGCCGGGGGTGAGCAATCAGCCCCAGCATTTT. The chain has TRBV7-8 and TRBJ1-5; D possibly corresponds to TRBD1 (5 bases). This CDR3 is built from 18 residues. CDR1 is SGHVS and CDR2 is FQNEAQ in the germline V gene. With 5 bases removed from V and 1 base from J, the gap between germline ends came to 21 bases.

This clonotype is a singleton in its sample. The chain combines TRBV2 with TRBJ1-2; weak D call: TRBD1 (6 bases). CDR3 length equals 13 residues. Trimming left V 7 bases short and J 4 bases short, with 13 bases between. Germline V CDR1 and CDR2: SNHLY, FYNNEI. The CDR3 DNA follows: TGTGCCAGCACTTCGGGGGCGGGCTATGGCTACACCTTC. Protein sequence: CASTSGAGYGYTF.

This clonotype was counted only a few times. V and J are TRBV20-1 and TRBJ2-4; 10 bases are a match to TRBD1. From germline, CDR1 is DFQATT and CDR2 SNEGSKA (reference sequence). This CDR3 is 14 amino acids long. The V segment lost 6 bases and the J segment 4 bases; nucleotides outside the gene matches: 6. For the CDR3, the DNA is TGCAGTGCCCTGCGACAGGGGGCAAAAAACATTCAGTACTTC. Its translation is CSALRQGAKNIQYF.

The chain recombines TRBV14 with TRBJ1-6; D is unresolved. V lost 0 bases to trimming and J lost 3 bases, with 3 bases between them. The CDR3 is 14 residues long. Germline V lookup: CDR1 SGHDN, CDR2 FVKESK. The CDR3 DNA sequence: TGTGCCAGCAGCCAAGACTTCTATAATTCACCCCTCCACTTT. This encodes CASSQDFYNSPLHF.

In its sample, this clonotype was seen many times. Here the CDR3 reads CASPPPLGQPSTDTQYF. CDR3 sequence (DNA): TGTGCCAGCCCACCCCCCTTGGGCCAGCCTAGCACAGATACGCAGTATTTT. The V call is TRBV28, the J call TRBJ2-3; D call uncertain. From germline, CDR1 is MDHEN and CDR2 SYDVKM. This CDR3 is 17 amino acids long. The V end was cut by 8 bases, the J end by 0 bases, with 21 bases between.

The gene calls are TRBV6-1 and TRBJ2-3, with TRBD2 as a possible D gene (7 bases). The length of the CDR3 is 15 residues. Trimming stripped 8 bases from V and 1 base from J, with 16 bases between. Germline CDR1 and CDR2: MNHNS and SASEGT. For the CDR3, the DNA is TGTGCCAGCGCGCGGGGGCAGGTTGGCACAGATACGCAGTATTTT. This sequence encodes CASARGQVGTDTQYF.

This clonotype was observed a single time. V usage is TRBV5-1 and J usage is TRBJ2-3; 15 bases match TRBD2. The CDR3 covers 18 residues. Germline-derived CDR1 and CDR2 are SGHRS and YFSETQ. The V segment lost 5 bases and the J segment 0 bases; nucleotides outside the gene matches: 7. This CDR3 reads CASSRGLAGGHSTDTQYF. In DNA, the CDR3 is TGCGCCAGCAGTCGAGGACTAGCGGGGGGGCACAGCACAGATACGCAGTATTTT.

This clonotype showed up many times. This chain uses TRBV7-2 with TRBJ2-1, with D uncertain. Germline-derived CDR1 and CDR2 are SGHTA and FQGNSA. The CDR3 runs 11 residues. Trimming cost V 4 bases and J 8 bases, with 6 bases left between them. CDR3 DNA sequence: TGTGCCAGCAGCTCCACAGATGAGCAGTTCTTC. Translation gives CASSSTDEQFF.

This chain joins TRBV10-3 and TRBJ2-1, with D possibly matching TRBD1 (6 bases). Trimming removed 0 bases at V and 5 bases at J, with 17 bases between. The CDR3 is 17 residues long. Per germline, CDR1 ENHRY and CDR2 SYGVKD. The CDR3 protein is CAISESIPGTQHNEQFF. In DNA, the CDR3 is TGTGCCATCAGTGAGTCGATACCCGGGACACAGCACAATGAGCAGTTCTTC.

The chain combines TRBV19 with TRBJ2-6; weak D call: TRBD2 (6 bases). In germline, CDR1 is LNHDA, CDR2 SQIVND (reference sequence). This CDR3 region has 16 residues. V lost 8 bases and J 1 base, leaving 15 bases between the germline ends. CDR3 protein: CASSGSAGSGANVLTF. CDR3 DNA: TGTGCCAGTTCCGGCTCGGCGGGATCTGGGGCCAACGTCCTGACTTTC. Looking up the rest from reference TRBV19 and TRBJ2-6 gives the full variable domain: DGGITQSPKYLFRKEGQNVTLSCEQNLNHDAMYWYRQDPGQGLRLIYYSQIVNDFQKGDIAEGYSVSREKKESFPLTVTSAQKNPTAFYLCASSGSAGSGANVLTFGAGSRLTVL.

In nucleotides, the CDR3 is TGCGCCAGCAGCTTGCAGAGCGGGGGGGGTCGAGATACGCAGTATTTT. This codes for CASSLQSGGGRDTQYF. The rearrangement joins TRBV5-1 to TRBJ2-3, with 10 nucleotides matching TRBD2. The trim removed 1 base at V and 5 bases at J, leaving 7 bases unmatched. CDR1 is SGHRS, CDR2 YFSETQ, per germline. The CDR3 sequence is 16 residues long.

The rearrangement joins TRBV11-1 to TRBJ2-5, with D possibly being TRBD1 (6 bases). V lost 5 bases to trimming and J lost 11 bases, with 30 bases between them. The germline V gene encodes CDR1 SGHAT and CDR2 FQDESV (reference sequence). The CDR3 covers 17 residues. The CDR3 protein is CASSRHSPGVGPNEQYF. The CDR3, as DNA: TGTGCCAGCAGCCGACACAGTCCAGGGGTCGGGCCCAATGAGCAGTACTTC. The variable domain in full, with the rest retrieved from reference TRBV11-1 and TRBJ2-5, is EAEVAQSPRYKITEKSQAVAFWCDPISGHATLYWYRQILGQGPELLVQFQDESVVDDSQLPKDRFSAERLKGVDSTLKIQPAELGDSAMYLCASSRHSPGVGPNEQYFGPGTRLLVL.

The V call is TRBV4-3, the J call TRBJ2-7; tentatively, D is TRBD1 (7 bases). Germline V CDR1 and CDR2: LGHNA, YSLEER. CDR3 size: 18 residues. V was trimmed by 1 base and J by 0 bases, leaving 19 bases between them. Here the CDR3 reads CASSQGEDRTSSSYEQYF. CDR3 in DNA: TGCGCCAGCAGCCAAGGGGAGGACAGGACATCTAGCTCCTACGAGCAGTACTTC.

The sample holds a few counts of this clonotype. This sequence joins TRBV6-2 or TRBV6-3 and TRBJ2-1; maybe TRBD1 (6 bases). Germline CDR1 reads MNHEY; CDR2 reads SVGEGT. V lost 2 bases, J lost 15 bases, and 11 bases lay in between. The CDR3 has 11 residues. CDR3 sequence: CASSYDRYPFF. The CDR3 DNA sequence: TGTGCCAGCAGTTACGACAGGTATCCGTTCTTC.

J is TRBJ2-7 and V is TRBV28; 9 positions match TRBD1. In germline, CDR1 is MDHEN, CDR2 SYDVKM. V shed 4 bases and J 4 bases; nucleotides not matched to a gene: 17. This CDR3 has 18 residues. CDR3 loop: CASSSEGQGGRWSYEQYF. The CDR3 DNA sequence: TGTGCCAGCAGTTCCGAGGGACAGGGTGGGAGATGGTCATACGAGCAGTACTTC.

This rearrangement joins TRBV7-3 to TRBJ1-6; D might be TRBD1 (5 bases). The germline V and J ends were trimmed by 0 bases and 9 bases, with 6 bases remaining between them. This CDR3 is built from 13 residues. Germline V CDR1 and CDR2: SGHTA, FQGTGA. CDR3 bases: TGTGCCAGCAGCTTAACAGGGACTTCACCCCTCCACTTT. This sequence encodes CASSLTGTSPLHF.

As DNA, the CDR3 is TGTGCCAGCCGGAGCCCCCTGGGGAACACTGAAGCTTTCTTT. Translated, it gives CASRSPLGNTEAFF. The chain couples TRBV28 to TRBJ1-1, with D unresolved. Germline CDR1 reads MDHEN; CDR2 reads SYDVKM. Trimming removed 8 bases from V and 1 base from J, with 14 bases in between. This CDR3 contains 14 residues.

V and J are TRBV20-1 and TRBJ2-2, with D unclear. The CDR3 totals 16 residues. V dropped 0 bases and J dropped 5 bases, with 16 bases sitting between them. The germline V gene encodes CDR1 DFQATT and CDR2 SNEGSKA (reference sequence). The CDR3 nucleotides read TGCAGTGCTAGAGATCTAGGACGCCCAACGACCGGGGAGCTGTTTTTT. Protein product: CSARDLGRPTTGELFF.

The rearrangement uses TRBV5-4 and TRBJ2-2; TRBD1 might be the D (6 bases). CDR1 and CDR2 (germline): SGHNT, YYREEE (reference sequence). V shed 4 bases and J shed 6 bases, with 13 bases lying between them. The CDR3 has 14 amino acids. DNA for the CDR3: TGTGCCAGCAGCCCCAGGGGTCTGGCCGGGGAGCTGTTTTTT. As protein: CASSPRGLAGELFF.

There are a few counts of this clonotype. The gene calls are TRBV12-3 or TRBV12-4 and TRBJ1-5, with unresolved D. This CDR3 has 15 residues. Between the trimmed V and J ends, which lost 6 bases and 4 bases, there was a span of 16 bases. The CDR3 protein is CASSPKGRENQPQHF. As DNA, the CDR3 is TGTGCCAGCAGCCCAAAAGGACGGGAAAATCAGCCCCAGCATTTT.

This chain uses TRBV6-5 with TRBJ1-1; no reliable D call. Trimming took 7 bases from V and 0 from J, leaving 9 bases between them. From germline, CDR1 is MNHEY and CDR2 SVGAGI. CDR3 length: 13 residues. CDR3: CASKAILNTEAFF. DNA of the CDR3: TGTGCCAGCAAAGCGATACTGAACACTGAAGCTTTCTTT.

CDR3 DNA sequence: TGTGCCATCATGACAGGGGCCGCTAACTATGGCTACACCTTC. This encodes CAIMTGAANYGYTF. The chain combines TRBV10-3 with TRBJ1-2, with 8 bases fitting TRBD1. V shed 7 bases, J shed 0 bases, and the junction held 4 bases outside the gene matches. The CDR3 is 14 residues long. The germline V gene has CDR1 ENHRY and CDR2 SYGVKD.

This clonotype has only a few counts. This chain links TRBV29-1 with TRBJ2-3; either TRBD1 or TRBD2 may fit D (6 bases each). In germline, CDR1 is SQVTM, CDR2 ANQGSEA. This CDR3 has 12 amino acids. The V end was cut by 5 bases, the J end by 4 bases, with 10 bases between. CDR3 sequence: CSVRGAADTQYF. In DNA, the CDR3 is TGCAGCGTTAGGGGGGCGGCAGATACGCAGTATTTT.